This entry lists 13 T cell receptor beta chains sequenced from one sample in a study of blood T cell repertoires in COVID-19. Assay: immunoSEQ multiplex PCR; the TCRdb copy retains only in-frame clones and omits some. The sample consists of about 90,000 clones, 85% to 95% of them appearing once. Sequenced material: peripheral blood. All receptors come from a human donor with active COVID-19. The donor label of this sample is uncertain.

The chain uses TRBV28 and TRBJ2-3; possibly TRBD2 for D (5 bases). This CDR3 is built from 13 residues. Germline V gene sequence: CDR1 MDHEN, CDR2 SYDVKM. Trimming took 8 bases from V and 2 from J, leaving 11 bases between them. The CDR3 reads CASGEKITDTQYF. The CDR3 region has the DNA TGTGCCAGCGGGGAGAAAATCACAGATACGCAGTATTTT.

The CDR3 loop reads CASSLGGGTNEKLFF. For the CDR3, the DNA is TGTGCCAGCAGTTTAGGGGGGGGAACTAATGAAAAACTGTTTTTT. The V gene is TRBV27, the J gene TRBJ1-4; D perhaps matches TRBD1 (5 bases). The CDR3 consists of 15 residues. The V gene lost 2 bases and the J gene lost 1 base, with 8 bases spanning the gap. CDR1 and CDR2 (germline): MNHEY, SMNVEV (reference sequence). The entire variable domain, with the rest obtained from reference TRBV27 and TRBJ1-4, is as follows: EAQVTQNPRYLITVTGKKLTVTCSQNMNHEYMSWYRQDPGLGLRQIYYSMNVEVTDKGDVPEGYKVSRKEKRNFPLILESPSPNQTSLYFCASSLGGGTNEKLFFGSGTQLSVL.

The CDR3 reads CAINGGATDTQYF. The CDR3 DNA is TGTGCCATTAACGGGGGGGCCACGGATACGCAGTATTTT. The chain couples TRBV10-3 to TRBJ2-3, with 8 positions matching TRBD2. The CDR3 length is 13 residues. The V and J ends lost 9 bases and 6 bases, in that order; junction bases with no gene match: 8. Germline values: CDR1 ENHRY, CDR2 SYGVKD.

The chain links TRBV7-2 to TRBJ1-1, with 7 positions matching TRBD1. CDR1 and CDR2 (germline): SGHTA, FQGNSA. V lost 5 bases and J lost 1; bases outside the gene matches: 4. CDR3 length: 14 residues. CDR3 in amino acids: CASSPNRGNTEAFF. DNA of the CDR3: TGTGCCAGCAGCCCGAACAGGGGGAACACTGAAGCTTTCTTT.

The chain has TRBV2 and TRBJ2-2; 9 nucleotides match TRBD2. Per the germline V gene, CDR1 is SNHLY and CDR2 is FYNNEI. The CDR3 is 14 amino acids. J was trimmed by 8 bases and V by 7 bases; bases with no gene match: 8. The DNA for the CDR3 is TGTGCCAGCAATGTAGCGGGGGCGATGGGGGAGCTGTTTTTT. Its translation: CASNVAGAMGELFF.

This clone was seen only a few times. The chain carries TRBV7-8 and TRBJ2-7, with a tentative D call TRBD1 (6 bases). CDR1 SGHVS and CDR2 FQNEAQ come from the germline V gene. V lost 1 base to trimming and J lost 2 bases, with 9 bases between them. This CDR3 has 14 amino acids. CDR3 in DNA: TGTGCCAGCAGCTTAGGTGGACAGACCTACGAGCAGTACTTC. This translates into CASSLGGQTYEQYF.

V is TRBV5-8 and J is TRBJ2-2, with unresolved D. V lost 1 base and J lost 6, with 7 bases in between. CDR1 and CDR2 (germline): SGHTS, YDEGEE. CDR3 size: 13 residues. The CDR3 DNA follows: TGTGCCAGCAGCTTGCGGGTGCCCGGGGAGCTGTTTTTT. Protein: CASSLRVPGELFF.

The CDR3 nucleotides are TGCAGCGTTGTAGGAGGGGTAGAGACCCAGTACTTC. Translation gives CSVVGGVETQYF. The V and J genes are TRBV29-1 and TRBJ2-5, with a tentative D call TRBD2 (6 bases). V lost 4 bases and J 4 bases, leaving 10 bases between the germline ends. CDR3 length equals 12 residues. CDR1 is SQVTM and CDR2 is ANQGSEA in the germline V gene. Full variable domain (remainder filled in from reference TRBV29-1 and TRBJ2-5): SAVISQKPSRDICQRGTSLTIQCQVDSQVTMMFWYRQQPGQSLTLIATANQGSEATYESGFVIDKFPISRPNLTFSTLTVSNMSPEDSSIYLCSVVGGVETQYFGPGTRLLVL.

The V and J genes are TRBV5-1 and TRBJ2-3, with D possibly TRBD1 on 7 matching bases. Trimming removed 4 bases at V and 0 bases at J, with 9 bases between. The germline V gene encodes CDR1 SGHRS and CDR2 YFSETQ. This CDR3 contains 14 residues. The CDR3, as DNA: TGCGCCAGCAGCGCGGGACAGAGCACAGATACGCAGTATTTT. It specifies CASSAGQSTDTQYF.

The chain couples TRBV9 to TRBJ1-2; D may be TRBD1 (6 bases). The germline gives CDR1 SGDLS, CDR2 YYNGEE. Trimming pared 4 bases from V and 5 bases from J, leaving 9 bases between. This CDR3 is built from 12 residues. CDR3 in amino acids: CASSSQGYGYTF. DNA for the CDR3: TGTGCCAGCAGCTCTCAGGGGTATGGCTACACCTTC. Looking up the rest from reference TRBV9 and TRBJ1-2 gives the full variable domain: DSGVTQTPKHLITATGQRVTLRCSPRSGDLSVYWYQQSLDQGLQFLIQYYNGEERAKGNILERFSAQQFPDLHSELNLSSLELGDSALYFCASSSQGYGYTFGSGTRLTVV.

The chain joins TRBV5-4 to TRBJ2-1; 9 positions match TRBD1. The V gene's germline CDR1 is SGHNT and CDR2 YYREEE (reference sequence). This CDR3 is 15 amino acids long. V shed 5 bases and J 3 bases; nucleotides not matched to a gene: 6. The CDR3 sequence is CASRSGTGIYNEQFF. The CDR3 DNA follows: TGTGCCAGCAGATCCGGGACAGGGATCTACAATGAGCAGTTCTTC.

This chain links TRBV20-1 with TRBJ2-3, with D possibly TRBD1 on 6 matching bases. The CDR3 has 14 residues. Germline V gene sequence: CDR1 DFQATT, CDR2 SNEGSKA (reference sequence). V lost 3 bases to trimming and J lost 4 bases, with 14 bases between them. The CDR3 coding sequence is TGCAGTGCTAGTCGTATGGGGGCTTCAGATACGCAGTATTTT. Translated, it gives CSASRMGASDTQYF.

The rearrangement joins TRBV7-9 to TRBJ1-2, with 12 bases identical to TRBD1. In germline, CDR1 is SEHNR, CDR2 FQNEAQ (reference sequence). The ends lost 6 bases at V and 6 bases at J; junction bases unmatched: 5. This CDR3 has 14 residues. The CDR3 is CASRGTGGIDGYTF. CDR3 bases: TGTGCCAGCAGGGGGACAGGGGGCATCGATGGCTACACCTTC.